This paragraph covers one T cell receptor (beta chain) sequence. This sample is part of a study of CD8 T cells in Susac syndrome. The CDR3 consists of 16 residues. J lost 4 bases, V lost 4 bases, and 12 bases had no gene match. Germline CDR1 and CDR2: SGHRS and YFSETQ. The authors reverse transcribed roughly 0.5 to 1 ug RNA with random hexamers. TCRdb processed the immunoSEQ multiplex PCR reads anew with MiXCR; each CDR3 protein has one entry. The data show 200,000 to 300,000 distinct CDR3 sequences, approximately 95% seen once. This clonotype originated in a human donor with Susac syndrome. The source material was CD4+ T cells from PBMCs. The chain uses TRBV5-1 and TRBJ2-3, with 7 nucleotides matching TRBD2. The CDR3 DNA follows: TGCGCCAGCAGCCCCCCCCCTGGGGGGGGTGCAGATACGCAGTATTTT. This encodes CASSPPPGGGADTQYF.